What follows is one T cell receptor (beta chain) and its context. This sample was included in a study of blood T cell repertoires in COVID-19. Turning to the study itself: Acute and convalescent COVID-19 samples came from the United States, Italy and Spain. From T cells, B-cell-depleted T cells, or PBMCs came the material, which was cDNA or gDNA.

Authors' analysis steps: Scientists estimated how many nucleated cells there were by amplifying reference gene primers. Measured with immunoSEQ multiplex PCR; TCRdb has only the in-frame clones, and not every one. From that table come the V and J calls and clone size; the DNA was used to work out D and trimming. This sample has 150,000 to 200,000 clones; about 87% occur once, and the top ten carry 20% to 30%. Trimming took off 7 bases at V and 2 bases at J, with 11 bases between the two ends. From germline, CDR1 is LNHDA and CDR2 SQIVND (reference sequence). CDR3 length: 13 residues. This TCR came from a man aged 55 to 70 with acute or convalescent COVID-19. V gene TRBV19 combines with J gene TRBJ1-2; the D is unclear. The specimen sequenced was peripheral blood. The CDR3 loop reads CASKQIANYGYTF. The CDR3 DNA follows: TGTGCCAGTAAACAGATAGCGAACTATGGCTACACCTTC.